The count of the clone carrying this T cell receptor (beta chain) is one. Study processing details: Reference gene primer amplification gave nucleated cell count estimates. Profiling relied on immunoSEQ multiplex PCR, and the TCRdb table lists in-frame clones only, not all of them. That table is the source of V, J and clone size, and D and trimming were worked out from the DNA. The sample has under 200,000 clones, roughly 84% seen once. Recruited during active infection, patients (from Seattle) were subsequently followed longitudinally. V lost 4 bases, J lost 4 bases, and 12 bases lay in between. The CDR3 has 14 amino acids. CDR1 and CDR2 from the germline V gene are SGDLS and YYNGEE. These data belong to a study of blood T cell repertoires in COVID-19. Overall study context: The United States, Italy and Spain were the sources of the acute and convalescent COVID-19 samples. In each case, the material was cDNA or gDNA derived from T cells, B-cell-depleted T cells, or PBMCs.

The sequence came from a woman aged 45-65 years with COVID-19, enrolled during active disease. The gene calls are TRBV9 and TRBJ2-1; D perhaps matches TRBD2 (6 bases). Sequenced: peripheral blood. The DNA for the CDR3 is TGTGCCAGCAGCCTAGGGGACTTTTACAATGAGCAGTTCTTC. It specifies CASSLGDFYNEQFF.